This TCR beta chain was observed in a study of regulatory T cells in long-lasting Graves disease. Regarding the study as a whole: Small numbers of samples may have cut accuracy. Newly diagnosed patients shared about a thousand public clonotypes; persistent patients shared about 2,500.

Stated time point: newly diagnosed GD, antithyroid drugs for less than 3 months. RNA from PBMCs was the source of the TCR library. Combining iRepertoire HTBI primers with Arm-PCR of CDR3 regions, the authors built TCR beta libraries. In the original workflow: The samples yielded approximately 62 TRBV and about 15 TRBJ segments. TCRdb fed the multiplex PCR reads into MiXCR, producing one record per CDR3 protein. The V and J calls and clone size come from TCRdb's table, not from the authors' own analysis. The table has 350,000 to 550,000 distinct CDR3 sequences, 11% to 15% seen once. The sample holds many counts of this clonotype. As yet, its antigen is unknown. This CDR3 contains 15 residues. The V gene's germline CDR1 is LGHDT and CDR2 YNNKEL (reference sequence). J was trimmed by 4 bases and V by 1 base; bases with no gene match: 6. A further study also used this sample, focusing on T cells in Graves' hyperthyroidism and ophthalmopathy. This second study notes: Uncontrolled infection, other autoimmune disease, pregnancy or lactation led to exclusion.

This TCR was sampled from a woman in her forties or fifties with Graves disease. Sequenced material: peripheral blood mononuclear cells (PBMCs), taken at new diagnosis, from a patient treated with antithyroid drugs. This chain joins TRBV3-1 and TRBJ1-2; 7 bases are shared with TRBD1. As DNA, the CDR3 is TGTGCCAGCAGCCAAGGGCTCCCAGGGGGCTATGGCTACACCTTC. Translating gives CASSQGLPGGYGYTF.